The rows below give T cell receptor beta chains drawn from one sample of a study. The repertoire was sequenced with immunoSEQ multiplex PCR; TCRdb's copy has only in-frame clones and lacks some. The sample holds under 65,000 clones, more than 85% seen once. What was sequenced was PBMCs. The receptors stem from a man in his forties with rheumatoid arthritis. CDR3s include the opening cysteine and the closing phenylalanine or tryptophan. Each record gives: clone size, V gene, D gene, J gene, CDR3 length, CDR3 DNA, CDR3 protein. The D gene is left open where the match is weak. The size field is filled for only some rows; it gives once, few, many or a size class.

>NA|TRBV5-4|NA|TRBJ2-3|15
TGTGCCAGCAGCTTGTGGGGGGCTAGCACAGATACGCAGTATTTT
CASSLWGASTDTQYF
>NA|TRBV19|NA|TRBJ1-5|18
TGTGCCTCCAACCACAAGCCAGGACAGAAATATAGCAATCAGCCCCAGCATTTT
CASNHKPGQKYSNQPQHF
>NA|TRBV2|NA|TRBJ2-7|13
TGTGCCAGCAGTTCGACAGGCGCCTTCGAGCAGTACTTC
CASSSTGAFEQYF
>once|TRBV15|NA|TRBJ1-3|14
TGTGCCACCAGCAGAGGGACAGCAGGAAACACCATATATTTT
CATSRGTAGNTIYF
>once|TRBV10-2|TRBD1|TRBJ1-2|14
TGCGCCAGCAGGGAGACAGGGGGGGACTATGGCTACACCTTC
CASRETGGDYGYTF
>NA|TRBV4-2|NA|TRBJ1-1|18
TGTGCCAGCAGCCAAGAGGGGGGGGCTCGTGCGGACAACACTGAAGCTTTCTTT
CASSQEGGARADNTEAFF
>NA|TRBV30|NA|TRBJ1-1|14
TGTGCCTGGAGATTGGACACTTGGAACACTGAAGCTTTCTTT
CAWRLDTWNTEAFF
>NA|TRBV18|NA|TRBJ2-1|13
TGTGCCAGCTCCCCGGGACCGGGCAATGAGCAGTTCTTC
CASSPGPGNEQFF
>NA|TRBV2|NA|TRBJ2-5|13
TGTGCCAGCAGTGTGGAAGGAAGAGAGACCCAGTACTTC
CASSVEGRETQYF
>NA|TRBV20-1|NA|TRBJ2-7|11
TGCAGTGCCGACCCTCTTGACGAGCAGTACTTC
CSADPLDEQYF
>NA|TRBV30|NA|TRBJ2-3|12
TGTGCCTGGGAGGAGAGCACAGATACGCAGTATTTT
CAWEESTDTQYF
>NA|TRBV6-5|TRBD2|TRBJ2-7|14
TGTGCCAGCAAACCGGGACTAGCCTCCTACGAGCAGTACTTC
CASKPGLASYEQYF
>NA|TRBV7-6|TRBD2|TRBJ2-1|16
TGTGCCAGCAGCTTAGCTACTAGCGGGAGATTACACGAGCAGTTCTTC
CASSLATSGRLHEQFF
>NA|TRBV19|NA|TRBJ1-5|12
TGTGCCAGTGGATGGGGAGTGGAGGCCCAGCATTTT
CASGWGVEAQHF
>NA|TRBV5-4|NA|TRBJ2-7|14
TGTGCCAGCAGCTTGGAGGGGGTGGCCTACGAGCAGTACTTC
CASSLEGVAYEQYF
>NA|TRBV6-5|TRBD1|TRBJ1-5|15
TGTGCCACCTCCCCCGAGGGACAGGCCAATCAGCCCCAGCATTTT
CATSPEGQANQPQHF
>NA|TRBV30|TRBD1|TRBJ1-5|15
TGTGCCTGGAGCCCCCCCGGACAGGGTAATCAGCCCCAGCATTTT
CAWSPPGQGNQPQHF
>NA|TRBV11-2|NA|TRBJ1-2|15
TGTGCCAGCAGCTTCCGGCCAGCCAGCAACTATGGCTACACCTTC
CASSFRPASNYGYTF
>NA|TRBV30|TRBD1|TRBJ2-7|14
TGTGCCTGGAAATTGGGACAGGGGGACTACGAGCAGTACTTC
CAWKLGQGDYEQYF
>NA|TRBV27|NA|TRBJ1-4|14
TGTGCCAGCAGCCGAGGGATAACTAATGAAAAACTGTTTTTT
CASSRGITNEKLFF
>NA|TRBV7-9|NA|TRBJ2-5|13
TGTGCCAGCAGCTTACTTCGGATGGAGACCCAGTACTTC
CASSLLRMETQYF
>NA|TRBV9|TRBD1|TRBJ2-1|17
TGTGCCAGCAGCGACCCCCGGGACAGAGCCGACTACAATGAGCAGTTCTTC
CASSDPRDRADYNEQFF
>NA|TRBV14|NA|TRBJ1-3|16
TGTGCCAGCAGCCAACCACGGACTTTCTCTGGAAACACCATATATTTT
CASSQPRTFSGNTIYF
>NA|TRBV15|NA|TRBJ2-1|16
TGTGCCACCAGCAGAGATCCAGGGAGCTCCTACAATGAGCAGTTCTTC
CATSRDPGSSYNEQFF
>NA|TRBV6-2/TRBV6-3|TRBD1|TRBJ1-1|15
TGTGCCAGCAGCCTAGACAGGGGGGTTGGCACTGAAGCTTTCTTT
CASSLDRGVGTEAFF
>NA|TRBV12-3/TRBV12-4|NA|TRBJ2-7|12
TGTGCCAGCAGTTCCCTGGTATACGAGCAGTACTTC
CASSSLVYEQYF
>NA|TRBV30|NA|TRBJ1-5|13
TGTGCCTGGACCGTATATAGCAATCAGCCCCAGCATTTT
CAWTVYSNQPQHF
>NA|TRBV7-9|TRBD2|TRBJ2-3|15
TGTGCCAGCAGCCCGCGGGAGTGGGAAACAGATACGCAGTATTTT
CASSPREWETDTQYF
>NA|TRBV9|NA|TRBJ1-1|13
TGTGCCAGCAGCGTAGAAGTTGGCACTGAAGCTTTCTTT
CASSVEVGTEAFF
>once|TRBV7-9|NA|TRBJ1-1|14
TGTGCCAGCAGCTTAGGGCAGGTGGGCACTGAAGCTTTCTTT
CASSLGQVGTEAFF
>NA|TRBV7-3|NA|TRBJ1-6|14
TGTGCCAGCAGCCGCGGTGGGGCAAATTCACCCCTCCACTTT
CASSRGGANSPLHF
>NA|TRBV6-6|TRBD1|TRBJ1-5|16
TGTGCCAGCAGAACACAGGGCGGGACAGCTAATCAGCCCCAGCATTTT
CASRTQGGTANQPQHF
>NA|TRBV24-1|NA|TRBJ2-1|14
TGTGCCACCAGTGATTCGGCTAGATGGAATGAGCAGTTCTTC
CATSDSARWNEQFF
>NA|TRBV18|TRBD2|TRBJ2-1|14
TGTGCCAGCTCACCAGGGACTAGCGGCAATGAGCAGTTCTTC
CASSPGTSGNEQFF
>once|TRBV5-4|NA|TRBJ2-3|14
TGTGCCAGCAGCTTACAGGGACCCACAGATACGCAGTATTTT
CASSLQGPTDTQYF
>NA|TRBV2|NA|TRBJ1-1|15
TGTGCCAGCAGGGGGGCAGGGGACGGGAACACTGAAGCTTTCTTT
CASRGAGDGNTEAFF
>NA|TRBV6-5|NA|TRBJ2-3|15
TGTGCCAGCACCCGAGGGAAACCAAGCACAGATACGCAGTATTTT
CASTRGKPSTDTQYF
>NA|TRBV27|NA|TRBJ1-6|18
TGTGCCAGCAGTCCATACGGGACACTGAGCTCCTATAATTCACCCCTCCACTTT
CASSPYGTLSSYNSPLHF
>once|TRBV19|NA|TRBJ2-2|13
TGTGCCACTAGCCCCGTCCGGTCCGGGGAGCTGTTTTTT
CATSPVRSGELFF
>NA|TRBV28|TRBD1|TRBJ2-4|14
TGTGCCAGCAGTTTCGGGACAGGGTTCAACATTCAGTACTTC
CASSFGTGFNIQYF
>NA|TRBV29-1|NA|TRBJ1-1|14
TGCAGCGTTCCAAACAGGGAAATGAACACTGAAGCTTTCTTT
CSVPNREMNTEAFF
>NA|TRBV27|TRBD1|TRBJ1-6|14
TGTGCCAGCAGTTTGGGGACAGGGAAATCACCCCTCCACTTT
CASSLGTGKSPLHF
>once|TRBV4-1|TRBD2|TRBJ2-1|14
TGCGCCAGCAGCCAAGAGGGACTAGCGGACGAGCAGTTCTTC
CASSQEGLADEQFF
>few|TRBV2|TRBD1|TRBJ2-7|13
TGTGCCAGCAAGGACAGGGGTGCCTACGAGCAGTACTTC
CASKDRGAYEQYF
>NA|TRBV6-5|TRBD2|TRBJ2-1|16
TGTGCCAGCAGTTTCCAGACTAGCGGCCAGAAGGGTGAGCAGTTCTTC
CASSFQTSGQKGEQFF
>once|TRBV4-2|TRBD2|TRBJ2-7|16
TGTGCCAGCAGCCAAGATCTGACTAGCGGTTCCTACGAGCAGTACTTC
CASSQDLTSGSYEQYF
>NA|TRBV18|NA|TRBJ1-6|14
TGTGCCAGCTCAGCCGACAGGAAAAATTCACCCCTCCACTTT
CASSADRKNSPLHF
>NA|TRBV15|TRBD1|TRBJ2-7|14
TGTGCCACCAGCCAAGAACAGGGGGCTCGGGAGCAGTACTTC
CATSQEQGAREQYF
>NA|TRBV6-1|TRBD1|TRBJ1-5|16
TGTGCCAGCAGTGAGCACGACAGGGGATTCAATCAGCCCCAGCATTTT
CASSEHDRGFNQPQHF
>NA|TRBV6-5|TRBD1|TRBJ2-1|15
TGTGCCAGCAGTTATGACAGGGCTACCTACAATGAGCAGTTCTTC
CASSYDRATYNEQFF
>NA|TRBV7-3|NA|TRBJ1-5|15
TGTGCCAGCAGCGCCAAACAGGGAGGCAATCAGCCCCAGCATTTT
CASSAKQGGNQPQHF
>NA|TRBV5-4|NA|TRBJ1-2|14
TGTGCCAGCAGCTTCACGACAGGCGGCTATGGCTACACCTTC
CASSFTTGGYGYTF
>NA|TRBV7-9|NA|TRBJ1-5|13
TGTGCCAGCAGCTCATATAGCAATCAGCCCCAGCATTTT
CASSSYSNQPQHF
>NA|TRBV18|NA|TRBJ2-3|13
TGTGCCAGCTCACCGTCGAGGGGTGATACGCAGTATTTT
CASSPSRGDTQYF
>NA|TRBV5-1|NA|TRBJ2-7|13
TGCGCCAGCAGCTTCGGGGCCAGTTGGGAGCAGTACTTC
CASSFGASWEQYF